The TCR beta chain described here comes from a study of cytomegalovirus exposure and HLA in healthy donors. Data came from immunoSEQ multiplex PCR; TCRdb stores just in-frame clones and leaves some out. Among a few hundred thousand clones listed, roughly 88% were seen once. Whole-study results and caveats: Specificity of a few CMV-associated chains for CMV antigens was verified in vitro. There were under 200 TCR beta chains listed as cytomegalovirus-associated. Most TCR sequences were uncommon, yet certain public TCRs appeared in many donors.

The CDR3 totals 14 residues. Germline V gene data show CDR1 as MNHEY and CDR2 as SMNVEV (reference sequence). V lost 4 bases and J lost 1, with 7 bases in between. As for this clone: Its cognate antigen is unknown.

Source material: PBMCs. The receptor was derived from a woman in her 30s in good health and CMV-seropositive. This chain links TRBV27 with TRBJ1-4; possibly TRBD1 for D (5 bases). Here the CDR3 DNA reads TGTGCCAGCAGTTATGACAGAACTAATGAAAAACTGTTTTTT. Residues: CASSYDRTNEKLFF.